This T cell receptor beta chain is drawn from a study of cytomegalovirus exposure and HLA in healthy donors. The V end lost 8 bases, the J end lost 4 bases, and 11 bases lay between the germline ends. This CDR3 is built from 12 residues. Germline values: CDR1 MNHEY, CDR2 SMNVEV (reference sequence). 60 Vbeta and 13 Jbeta primers were used in PCR. Libraries were prepared by immunoSEQ multiplex PCR; TCRdb keeps only in-frame clonotypes and omits some of them. The profile covers approximately 140,000 clones, with about 79% appearing a single time and roughly 3% taken by the ten largest. The genes are TRBV27 and TRBJ1-1; D ambiguous. Sample: PBMCs. The receptor was isolated from a man aged 45 to 65 in good health and CMV-seronegative. The DNA for the CDR3 is TGTGCCAGCGGGCCGGGAGGCACTGAAGCTTTCTTT. Translating gives CASGPGGTEAFF.